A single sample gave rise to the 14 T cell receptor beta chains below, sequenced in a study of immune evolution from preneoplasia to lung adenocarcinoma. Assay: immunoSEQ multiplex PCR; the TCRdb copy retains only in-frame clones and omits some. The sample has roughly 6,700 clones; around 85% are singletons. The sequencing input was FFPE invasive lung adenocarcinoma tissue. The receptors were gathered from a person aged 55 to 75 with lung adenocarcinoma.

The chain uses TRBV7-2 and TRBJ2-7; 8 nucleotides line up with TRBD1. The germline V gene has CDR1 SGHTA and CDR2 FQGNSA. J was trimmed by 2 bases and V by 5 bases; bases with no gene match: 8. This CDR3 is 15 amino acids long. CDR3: CASSRGRQGTYEQYF. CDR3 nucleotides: TGTGCCAGCAGCCGGGGGCGACAGGGGACCTACGAGCAGTACTTC. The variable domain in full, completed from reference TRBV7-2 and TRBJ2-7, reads GAGVSQSPSNKVTEKGKDVELRCDPISGHTALYWYRQSLGQGLEFLIYFQGNSAPDKSGLPSDRFSAERTGGSVSTLTIQRTQQEDSAVYLCASSRGRQGTYEQYFGPGTRLTVT.

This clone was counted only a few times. CDR3 loop: CASSLAQGDSYEQYF. CDR3 DNA sequence: TGCGCCAGCAGCTTGGCCCAAGGGGACTCCTACGAGCAGTACTTC. The genes are TRBV5-1 and TRBJ2-7, with D maybe TRBD1 (5 bases). The germline V gene encodes CDR1 SGHRS and CDR2 YFSETQ. CDR3 length equals 15 residues. Between the trimmed V and J ends, which lost 0 bases and 0 bases, there was a span of 10 bases.

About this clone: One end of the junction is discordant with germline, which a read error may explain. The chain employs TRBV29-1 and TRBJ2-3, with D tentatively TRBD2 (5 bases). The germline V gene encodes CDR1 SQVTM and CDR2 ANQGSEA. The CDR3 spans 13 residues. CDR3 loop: CSVSRTLTNTQYF. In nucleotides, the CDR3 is TGCAGCGTATCTCGGACTCTCACAAATACGCAGTATTTT.

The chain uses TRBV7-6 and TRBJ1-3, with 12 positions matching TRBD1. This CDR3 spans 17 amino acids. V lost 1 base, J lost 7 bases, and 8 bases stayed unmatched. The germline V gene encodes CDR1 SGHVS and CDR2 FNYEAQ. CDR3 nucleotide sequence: TGTGCCAGCAGCTTAGTTGGGACAGGGGGCCTTTCGAACACCATATATTTT. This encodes CASSLVGTGGLSNTIYF.

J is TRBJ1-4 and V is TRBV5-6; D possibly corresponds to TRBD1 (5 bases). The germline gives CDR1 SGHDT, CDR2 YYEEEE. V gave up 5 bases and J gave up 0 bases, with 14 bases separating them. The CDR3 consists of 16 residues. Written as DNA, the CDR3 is TGTGCCAGCAGTCCAGGGCCGGCTGCAACTAATGAAAAACTGTTTTTT. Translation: CASSPGPAATNEKLFF.

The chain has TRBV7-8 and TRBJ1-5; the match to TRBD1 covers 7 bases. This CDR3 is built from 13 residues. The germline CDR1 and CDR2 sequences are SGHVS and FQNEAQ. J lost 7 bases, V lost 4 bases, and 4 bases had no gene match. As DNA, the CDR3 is TGTGCCAGCAGCTCGAGACAGGGACAGCCCCAGCATTTT. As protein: CASSSRQGQPQHF.

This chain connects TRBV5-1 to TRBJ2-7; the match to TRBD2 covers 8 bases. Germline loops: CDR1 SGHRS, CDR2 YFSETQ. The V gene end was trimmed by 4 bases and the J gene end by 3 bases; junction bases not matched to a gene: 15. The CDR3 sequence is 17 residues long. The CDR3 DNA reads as TGCGCCAGCAGCCAACCCCAACGCGGGGGGTACTACTACGAGCAGTACTTC. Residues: CASSQPQRGGYYYEQYF.

CDR3 residues: CASGLTSGRSSKQFF. CDR3 sequence (DNA): TGTGCCAGTGGGCTGACTAGCGGGAGGAGTAGTAAGCAGTTCTTC. The rearrangement joins TRBV11-2 to TRBJ2-1, with TRBD2 matching 13 bases. V was pared by 9 bases and J by 11 bases, with 13 bases of the junction left unmatched. This CDR3 has 15 residues. The germline V gene has CDR1 SGHAT and CDR2 FQNNGV.

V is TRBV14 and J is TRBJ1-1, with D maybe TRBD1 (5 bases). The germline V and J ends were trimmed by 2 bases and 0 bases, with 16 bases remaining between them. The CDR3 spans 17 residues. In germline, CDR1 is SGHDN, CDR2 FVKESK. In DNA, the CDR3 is TGTGCCAGCAGCCAAAGAGGTGGGGGTTGGATGAACACTGAAGCTTTCTTT. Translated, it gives CASSQRGGGWMNTEAFF. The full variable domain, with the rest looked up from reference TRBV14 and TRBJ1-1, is EAGVTQFPSHSVIEKGQTVTLRCDPISGHDNLYWYRRVMGKEIKFLLHFVKESKQDESGMPNNRFLAERTGGTYSTLKVQPAELEDSGVYFCASSQRGGGWMNTEAFFGQGTRLTVV.

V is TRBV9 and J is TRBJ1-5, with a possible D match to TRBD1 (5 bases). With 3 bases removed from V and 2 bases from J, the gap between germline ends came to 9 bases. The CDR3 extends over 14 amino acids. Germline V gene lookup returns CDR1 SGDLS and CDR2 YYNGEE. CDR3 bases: TGTGCCAGCAGCGGCGGGGCGGGCAATCAGCCCCAGCATTTT. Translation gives CASSGGAGNQPQHF. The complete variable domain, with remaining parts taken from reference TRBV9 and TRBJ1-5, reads DSGVTQTPKHLITATGQRVTLRCSPRSGDLSVYWYQQSLDQGLQFLIQYYNGEERAKGNILERFSAQQFPDLHSELNLSSLELGDSALYFCASSGGAGNQPQHFGDGTRLSIL.

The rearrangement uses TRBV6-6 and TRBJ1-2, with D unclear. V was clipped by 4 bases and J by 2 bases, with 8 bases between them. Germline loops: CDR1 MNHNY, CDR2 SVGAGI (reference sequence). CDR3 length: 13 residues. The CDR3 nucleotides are TGTGCCAGCAGTTTTCAAGAGAACTATGGCTACACCTTC. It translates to CASSFQENYGYTF.

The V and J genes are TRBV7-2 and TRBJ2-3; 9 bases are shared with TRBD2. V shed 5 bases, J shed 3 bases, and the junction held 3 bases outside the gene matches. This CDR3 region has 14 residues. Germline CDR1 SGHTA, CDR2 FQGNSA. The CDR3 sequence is CASSQGLATDTQYF. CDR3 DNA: TGTGCCAGCAGCCAGGGACTAGCAACAGATACGCAGTATTTT.

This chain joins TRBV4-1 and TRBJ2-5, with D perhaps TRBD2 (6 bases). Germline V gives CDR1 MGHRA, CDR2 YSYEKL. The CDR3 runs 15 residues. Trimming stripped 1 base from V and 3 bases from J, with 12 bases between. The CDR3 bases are TGCGCCAGCAGCCAAGGCGGGACGCCTAAAGAGACCCAGTACTTC. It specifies CASSQGGTPKETQYF.

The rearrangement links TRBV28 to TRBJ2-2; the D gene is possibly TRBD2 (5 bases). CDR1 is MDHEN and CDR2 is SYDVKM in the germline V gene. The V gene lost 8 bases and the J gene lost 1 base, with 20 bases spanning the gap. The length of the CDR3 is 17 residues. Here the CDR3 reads CASLWSEGGLNTGELFF. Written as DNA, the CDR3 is TGTGCCAGCTTGTGGTCAGAAGGCGGGCTGAACACCGGGGAGCTGTTTTTT.